Shown below are 22 T cell receptor beta chains from a single sample sequenced in a study of blood T cell repertoires in COVID-19. Libraries were prepared by immunoSEQ multiplex PCR; TCRdb keeps only in-frame clonotypes and omits some of them. The sample carries about 240,000 clones, approximately 83% recorded once. Sequencing was performed on peripheral blood. The receptor source for this set is a woman older than 75 with acute or convalescent COVID-19.

The CDR3 region has the DNA TGCGCCAGCAGCCAAGCGCCAGCGGGGGGGACAGATACGCAGTATTTT. Protein sequence: CASSQAPAGGTDTQYF. The V gene is TRBV4-1, the J gene TRBJ2-3; 10 bases are shared with TRBD2. Unmatched junction bases numbered 4, after V lost 1 base and J lost 3 bases. This CDR3 has 16 residues. CDR1 is MGHRA and CDR2 is YSYEKL in the germline V gene.

The chain joins TRBV4-2 to TRBJ2-6, with D tentatively TRBD2 (6 bases). V was trimmed by 3 bases and J by 3 bases, leaving 15 bases between them. The CDR3 extends over 17 amino acids. Germline lookup yields CDR1 LGHNA and CDR2 YNFKEQ. The CDR3 DNA reads TGTGCCAGCAGCCATTCTTTTGGGGGGTTTGGGGCCAACGTCCTGACTTTC. It specifies CASSHSFGGFGANVLTF.

This clone was detected a few times. The chain links TRBV3-1 (or the pseudogene TRBV3-2) to TRBJ2-5; 12 positions match TRBD1. From germline, CDR1 is LGHDT and CDR2 YNNKEL (reference sequence). V lost 4 bases to trimming and J lost 4 bases; unmatched junction nucleotides: 10. The CDR3 consists of 17 residues. CDR3: CASSPQAGQGARETQYF. The CDR3 DNA reads TGTGCCAGCAGCCCTCAGGCGGGACAGGGGGCGCGAGAGACCCAGTACTTC.

The chain has TRBV6-6 and TRBJ1-4, with 7 bases matching TRBD1. Germline CDR1 MNHNY, CDR2 SVGAGI (reference sequence). Trimming removed 5 bases from V and 0 bases from J; junction bases left unmatched: 15. The CDR3 runs 19 residues. The DNA for the CDR3 is TGTGCCAGCAGTCCGGGACAGCTACTCTACTATGCAACTAATGAAAAACTGTTTTTT. This gives the protein CASSPGQLLYYATNEKLFF.

This chain links TRBV2 with TRBJ2-7; D possibly corresponds to TRBD1 (6 bases). The CDR3 contains 14 residues. The V gene's germline CDR1 is SNHLY and CDR2 FYNNEI. Trimming removed 11 bases from V and 2 bases from J, with 19 bases in between. The CDR3 DNA sequence: TGTGCCTCCCTGGCAGGGGATCAGACCTACGAGCAGTACTTC. This encodes CASLAGDQTYEQYF.

This sequence joins TRBV3-1 (or the pseudogene TRBV3-2) and TRBJ2-5; tentatively, D is TRBD1 (6 bases). This CDR3 spans 17 amino acids. Germline V gene data show CDR1 as LGHDT and CDR2 as YNNKEL (reference sequence). V was trimmed by 0 bases and J by 7 bases, leaving 21 bases between them. CDR3 nucleotides: TGTGCCAGCAGCCAAGATTCCGGGACAAGGGGGATGTCGACCCAGTACTTC. Translated, it gives CASSQDSGTRGMSTQYF.

The J gene is TRBJ1-3, the V gene TRBV2; D is possibly TRBD1 (5 bases). Germline V lookup: CDR1 SNHLY, CDR2 FYNNEI. Trimming cost V 7 bases and J 5 bases, with 9 bases left between them. The CDR3 has 12 residues. The CDR3 protein is CASKDNRNTIYF. Written as DNA, the CDR3 is TGTGCCAGCAAGGACAACCGAAACACCATATATTTT.

V usage is TRBV3-1 (or the pseudogene TRBV3-2) and J usage is TRBJ1-1; TRBD1 aligns across 8 bases. The germline CDR1 and CDR2 sequences are LGHDT and YNNKEL (reference sequence). The CDR3 is 15 amino acids. J was trimmed by 1 base and V by 1 base; bases with no gene match: 2. CDR3 coding DNA: TGTGCCAGCAGCCAAGTCGGACAGGGGAACACTGAAGCTTTCTTT. Translating it yields CASSQVGQGNTEAFF.

The V gene is TRBV12-3 or TRBV12-4, the J gene TRBJ1-1; tentative D call: TRBD1 (6 bases). The CDR3 loop spans 13 amino acids. V was cut by 5 bases and J by 5 bases, with 12 bases left in between. The CDR3 protein is CASSDRMLTEAFF. CDR3 in DNA: TGTGCCAGCAGTGACAGGATGTTGACTGAAGCTTTCTTT.

The chain joins TRBV29-1 to TRBJ1-1; no clear D gene. Trimming stripped 7 bases from V and 1 base from J, with 10 bases between. The CDR3 extends over 12 amino acids. Germline assignment: CDR1 SQVTM and CDR2 ANQGSEA. The CDR3 sequence: CSGRGWNTEAFF. The CDR3 DNA follows: TGCAGCGGTAGAGGTTGGAACACTGAAGCTTTCTTT.

The chain uses TRBV2 and TRBJ1-5; 7 positions match TRBD1. In germline, CDR1 is SNHLY, CDR2 FYNNEI. The CDR3 runs 15 residues. V shed 4 bases and J 3 bases; nucleotides not matched to a gene: 6. CDR3 in DNA: TGTGCCAGCAGTGGAGGGACAGCCTCCAATCAGCCCCAGCATTTT. Its translation: CASSGGTASNQPQHF.

This clone was picked up a small number of times. The chain joins TRBV15 to TRBJ2-7; 11 positions agree with TRBD2. Trimming cost V 0 bases and J 5 bases; bases outside gene matches: 3. This CDR3 comprises 15 residues. Germline CDR1 and CDR2: LNHNV and YYDKDF (reference sequence). CDR3 region: CATSRELAGEHEQYF. The CDR3 bases are TGTGCCACCAGCAGAGAACTAGCGGGGGAGCACGAGCAGTACTTC.

This chain uses TRBV27 with TRBJ1-1, with a weak D call TRBD1 (5 bases). Germline-derived CDR1 and CDR2 are MNHEY and SMNVEV (reference sequence). Between the trimmed V and J ends, which lost 2 bases and 6 bases, there was a span of 7 bases. CDR3 size: 12 residues. The CDR3 coding sequence is TGTGCCAGCAGTTTACGGGGGGCTGAAGCTTTCTTT. Translated: CASSLRGAEAFF.

The table lists this clone with a count of one. V gene TRBV2 combines with J gene TRBJ1-4; no reliable D call. The germline CDR1 and CDR2 sequences are SNHLY and FYNNEI. V lost 3 bases to trimming and J lost 12 bases, with 11 bases between them. CDR3 length equals 12 residues. CDR3 residues: CASSDRGIQLFF. The CDR3, as DNA: TGTGCCAGCAGTGACCGGGGAATTCAACTGTTTTTT.

The chain combines TRBV6-6 with TRBJ1-1, with TRBD1 matching over 9 bases. V lost 4 bases and J lost 8; bases outside the gene matches: 8. The CDR3 runs 14 residues. The germline V gene has CDR1 MNHNY and CDR2 SVGAGI (reference sequence). The CDR3 region has the DNA TGTGCCAGCAGTTGGGCCTGGACAGGGGCCGAAGCTTTCTTT. The encoded protein is CASSWAWTGAEAFF.

The rearrangement joins TRBV20-1 to TRBJ2-2, with 7 bases fitting TRBD1. This CDR3 is 16 amino acids long. The germline gives CDR1 DFQATT, CDR2 SNEGSKA (reference sequence). The V and J ends lost 3 bases and 5 bases, in that order; junction bases with no gene match: 12. CDR3 bases: TGCAGTGCTAGTGTGGGACAGTCACTAAAGACCGGGGAGCTGTTTTTT. Its protein is CSASVGQSLKTGELFF.

V is TRBV5-8 and J is TRBJ2-3; TRBD1 matches at 7 bases. The CDR3 is made up of 14 amino acids. In germline, CDR1 is SGHTS, CDR2 YDEGEE. J gave up 4 bases and V 6 bases, and 8 bases lay outside the gene matches. CDR3 sequence (DNA): TGTGCCAGCACCACAGGACAGGTTTCAGATACGCAGTATTTT. The encoded protein is CASTTGQVSDTQYF.

The gene calls are TRBV21-1 and TRBJ2-5; the DNA was not used to check the table's D call, TRBD2. TRBV21-1 is described as a pseudogene. The CDR3 runs 11 residues. In DNA, the CDR3 is TGTGCCAGCAGCAATCGTGAGACCCAGTACTTC. Translating gives CASSNRETQYF.

This clone was found a few times. This rearrangement joins TRBV10-2 to TRBJ1-1, with 7 bases fitting TRBD1. The CDR3 has 14 residues. V gave up 6 bases and J gave up 2 bases; unmatched junction bases: 6. Germline V gene lookup returns CDR1 WSHSY and CDR2 SAAADI. DNA of the CDR3: TGCGCCAGCAGACCAGGACAGGCAAACACTGAAGCTTTCTTT. Its protein is CASRPGQANTEAFF.

This chain's CDR3 is CASSLSRGRTLNTEAFF. As DNA, the CDR3 is TGTGCCAGCAGTTTAAGCAGGGGGCGCACTTTGAACACTGAAGCTTTCTTT. The chain couples TRBV27 to TRBJ1-1; TRBD1 matches at 8 bases. Losses at the gene ends were 2 bases for V and 0 bases for J; bases not matched to a gene: 8. Germline V gene sequence: CDR1 MNHEY, CDR2 SMNVEV (reference sequence). The CDR3 consists of 17 residues.

This chain uses TRBV3-1 (or the pseudogene TRBV3-2) with TRBJ2-5, with 7 bases fitting TRBD1. This CDR3 comprises 16 residues. Trimming cost V 1 base and J 2 bases; bases outside gene matches: 7. Germline assignment: CDR1 LGHDT and CDR2 YNNKEL (reference sequence). The CDR3 here is CASSQARDSHQETQYF. The CDR3 DNA reads TGTGCCAGCAGCCAAGCCCGGGACAGTCATCAAGAGACCCAGTACTTC.

J is TRBJ2-7 and V is TRBV2, with D perhaps matching TRBD2 (6 bases). This CDR3 spans 15 amino acids. Trimming took 5 bases from V and 6 from J, leaving 20 bases between them. CDR1 is SNHLY and CDR2 is FYNNEI in the germline V gene. CDR3 sequence: CASSNPTPWRAEQYF. The CDR3 coding sequence is TGTGCCAGCAGTAATCCGACACCATGGAGGGCCGAGCAGTACTTC.